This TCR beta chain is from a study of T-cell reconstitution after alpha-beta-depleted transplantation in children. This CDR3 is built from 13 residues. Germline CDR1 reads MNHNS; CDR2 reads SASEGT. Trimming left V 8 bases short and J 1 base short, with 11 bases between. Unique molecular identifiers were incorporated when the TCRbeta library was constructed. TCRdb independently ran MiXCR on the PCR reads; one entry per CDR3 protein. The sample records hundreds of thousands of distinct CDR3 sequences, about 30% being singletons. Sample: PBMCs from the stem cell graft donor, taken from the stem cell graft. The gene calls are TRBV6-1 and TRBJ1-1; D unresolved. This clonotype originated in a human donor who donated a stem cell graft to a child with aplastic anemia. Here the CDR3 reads CASGLFGNTEAFF. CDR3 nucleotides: TGTGCCAGCGGGTTATTTGGGAACACTGAAGCTTTCTTT.